This T cell receptor beta chain was sequenced in a study of CD8 T cells in ankylosing spondylitis. Study results and limitations: Typical of ankylosing spondylitis blood, it appeared, was a TCR beta motif of under 10 highly homologous variants. The authors found the disease-linked clones to be CD8+ and relatively rare in peripheral blood. Matched ankylosing spondylitis synovial fluid reportedly showed significant enrichment of disease-linked clones.

TCR beta libraries were made by quantitative 5'-RACE with molecular barcodes. MiXCR, run by TCRdb on the 5' RACE reads, gives a single entry per CDR3 protein. The sample lists fewer than 550,000 distinct CDR3 sequences; roughly 5.3% were seen once. In this sample, this clonotype turned up many times. Its antigen is unknown. Specimen: blood, either unsorted or a sorted T cell fraction (not recorded which). The sequence came from a male donor with ankylosing spondylitis.

The CDR3 loop reads CASSQRTGGSDYEQYF. The CDR3 bases are TGTGCCAGCAGCCAAAGGACAGGTGGATCGGACTACGAGCAGTACTTC. J is TRBJ2-7 and V is TRBV7-9; 7 bases are shared with TRBD1. The V segment lost 5 bases and the J segment 3 bases; nucleotides outside the gene matches: 13. The germline V gene has CDR1 SEHNR and CDR2 FQNEAQ (reference sequence). This CDR3 has 16 amino acids.